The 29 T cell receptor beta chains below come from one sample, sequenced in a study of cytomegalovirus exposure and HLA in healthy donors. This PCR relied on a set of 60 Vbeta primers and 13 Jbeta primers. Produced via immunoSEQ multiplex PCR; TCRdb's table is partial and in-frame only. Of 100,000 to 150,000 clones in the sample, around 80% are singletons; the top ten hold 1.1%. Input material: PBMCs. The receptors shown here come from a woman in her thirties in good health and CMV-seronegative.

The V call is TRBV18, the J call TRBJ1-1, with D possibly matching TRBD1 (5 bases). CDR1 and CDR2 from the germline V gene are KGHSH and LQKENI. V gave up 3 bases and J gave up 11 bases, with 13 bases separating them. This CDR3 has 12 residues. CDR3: CASSPGEEGAFF. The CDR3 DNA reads TGTGCCAGCTCACCGGGGGAGGAGGGGGCTTTCTTT.

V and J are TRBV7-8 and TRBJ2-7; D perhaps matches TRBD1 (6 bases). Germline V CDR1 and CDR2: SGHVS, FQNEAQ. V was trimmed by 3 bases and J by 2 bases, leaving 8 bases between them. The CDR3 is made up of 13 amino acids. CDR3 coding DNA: TGTGCCAGCAGCTTCCGGACAGCCTACGAGCAGTACTTC. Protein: CASSFRTAYEQYF.

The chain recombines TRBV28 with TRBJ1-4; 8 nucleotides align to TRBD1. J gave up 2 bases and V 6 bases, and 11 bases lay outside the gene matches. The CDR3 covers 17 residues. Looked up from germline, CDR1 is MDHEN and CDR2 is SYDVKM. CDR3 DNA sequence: TGTGCCAGCAGCTTAACAGGGGGTGGCAGGACTAATGAAAAACTGTTTTTT. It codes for CASSLTGGGRTNEKLFF.

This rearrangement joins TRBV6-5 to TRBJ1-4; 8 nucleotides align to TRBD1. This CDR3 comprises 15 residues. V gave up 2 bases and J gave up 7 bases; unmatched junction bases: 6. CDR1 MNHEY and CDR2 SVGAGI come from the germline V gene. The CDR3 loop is CASSYNQGAGEKLFF. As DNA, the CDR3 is TGTGCCAGCAGTTACAACCAGGGGGCGGGTGAAAAACTGTTTTTT.

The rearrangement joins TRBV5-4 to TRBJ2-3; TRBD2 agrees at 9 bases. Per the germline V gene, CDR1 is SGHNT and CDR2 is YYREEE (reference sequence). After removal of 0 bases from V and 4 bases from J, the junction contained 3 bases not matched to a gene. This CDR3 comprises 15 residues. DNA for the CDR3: TGTGCCAGCAGCTTGGGCGGGAGGGCCGCAGATACGCAGTATTTT. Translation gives CASSLGGRAADTQYF.

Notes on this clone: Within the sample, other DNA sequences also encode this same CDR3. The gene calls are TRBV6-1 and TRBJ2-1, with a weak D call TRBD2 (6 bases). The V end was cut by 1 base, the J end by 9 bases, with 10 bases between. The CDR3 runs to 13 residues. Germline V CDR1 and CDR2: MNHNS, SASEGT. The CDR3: CASSEVNSGEQFF. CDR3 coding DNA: TGTGCCAGCAGTGAAGTAAATAGCGGTGAGCAGTTCTTC.

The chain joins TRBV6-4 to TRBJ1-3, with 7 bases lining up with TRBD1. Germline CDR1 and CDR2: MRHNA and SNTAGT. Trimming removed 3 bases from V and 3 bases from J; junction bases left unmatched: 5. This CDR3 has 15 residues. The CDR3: CASSEGQVCGNTIYF. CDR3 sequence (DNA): TGTGCCAGCAGTGAAGGACAGGTCTGTGGAAACACCATATATTTT.

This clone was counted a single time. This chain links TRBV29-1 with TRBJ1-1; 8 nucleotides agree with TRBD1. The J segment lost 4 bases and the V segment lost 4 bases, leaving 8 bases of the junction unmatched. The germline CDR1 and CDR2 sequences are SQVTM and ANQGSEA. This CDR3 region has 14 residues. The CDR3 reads CSVGGQGQVTEAFF. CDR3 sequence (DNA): TGCAGCGTTGGAGGACAGGGTCAGGTCACTGAAGCTTTCTTT.

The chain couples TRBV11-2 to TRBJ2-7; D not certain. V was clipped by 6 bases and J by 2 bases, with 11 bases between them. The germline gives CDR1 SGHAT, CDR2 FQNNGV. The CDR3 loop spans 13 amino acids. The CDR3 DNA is TGTGCCAGCAGTTATTCGAGCGCCTACGAGCAGTACTTC. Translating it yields CASSYSSAYEQYF.

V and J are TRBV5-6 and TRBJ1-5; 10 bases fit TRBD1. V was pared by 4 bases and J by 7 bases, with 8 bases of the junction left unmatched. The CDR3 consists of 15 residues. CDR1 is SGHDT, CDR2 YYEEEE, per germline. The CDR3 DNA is TGTGCCAGCAGCACCGGTGGGGACAGGGGACAGCCCCAGCATTTT. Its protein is CASSTGGDRGQPQHF.

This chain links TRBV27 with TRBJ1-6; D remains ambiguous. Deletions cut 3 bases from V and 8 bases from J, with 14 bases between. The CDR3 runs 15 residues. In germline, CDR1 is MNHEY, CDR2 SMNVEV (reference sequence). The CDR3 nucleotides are TGTGCCAGCAGTTTTTACGGAGGAGCAGATTCACCCCTCCACTTT. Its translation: CASSFYGGADSPLHF.

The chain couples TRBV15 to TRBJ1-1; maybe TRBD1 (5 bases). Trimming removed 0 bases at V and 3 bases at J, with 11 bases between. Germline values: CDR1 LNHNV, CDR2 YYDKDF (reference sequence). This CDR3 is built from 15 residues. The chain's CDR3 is CATSRERQGYTEAFF. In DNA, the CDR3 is TGTGCCACCAGCAGAGAACGGCAGGGTTACACTGAAGCTTTCTTT. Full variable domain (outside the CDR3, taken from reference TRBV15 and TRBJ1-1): DAMVIQNPRYQVTQFGKPVTLSCSQTLNHNVMYWYQQKSSQAPKLLFHYYDKDFNNEADTPDNFQSRRPNTSFCFLDIRSPGLGDTAMYLCATSRERQGYTEAFFGQGTRLTVV.

This CDR3 is CASSTDRGSQPQHF. The CDR3 nucleotides are TGTGCCAGCAGTACGGACAGGGGTTCTCAGCCCCAGCATTTT. The chain links TRBV2 to TRBJ1-5; the match to TRBD1 covers 9 bases. CDR1 SNHLY and CDR2 FYNNEI come from the germline V gene. V dropped 5 bases and J dropped 6; count of bases not matched to a gene: 5. The length of the CDR3 is 14 residues.

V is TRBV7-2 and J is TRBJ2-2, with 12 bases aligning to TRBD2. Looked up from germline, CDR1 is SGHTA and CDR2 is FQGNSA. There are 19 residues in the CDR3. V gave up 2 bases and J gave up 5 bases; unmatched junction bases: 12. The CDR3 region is CASSLYPSGRASSTGELFF. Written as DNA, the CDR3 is TGTGCCAGCAGCTTATACCCTAGCGGGAGGGCCTCATCAACCGGGGAGCTGTTTTTT.

Here the CDR3 DNA reads TGTGCCAGCTCACCCCCGGCAGGGGGCCAGAATGAGCAGTTCTTC. Its protein is CASSPPAGGQNEQFF. The V and J genes are TRBV18 and TRBJ2-1; 8 bases align to TRBD1. The germline CDR1 and CDR2 sequences are KGHSH and LQKENI. Trimming took 3 bases from V and 7 from J; bases not matched to a gene: 8. The CDR3 runs to 15 residues. The full variable domain, its missing parts supplied by reference TRBV18 and TRBJ2-1, is NAGVMQNPRHLVRRRGQEARLRCSPMKGHSHVYWYRQLPEEGLKFMVYLQKENIIDESGMPKERFSAEFPKEGPSILRIQQVVRGDSAAYFCASSPPAGGQNEQFFGPGTRLTVL.

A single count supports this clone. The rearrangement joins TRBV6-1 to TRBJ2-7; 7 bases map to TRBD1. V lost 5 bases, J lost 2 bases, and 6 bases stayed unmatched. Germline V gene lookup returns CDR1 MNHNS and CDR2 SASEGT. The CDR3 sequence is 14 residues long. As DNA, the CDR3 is TGTGCCAGCAGTTTTGCGACAGGGCCCTACGAGCAGTACTTC. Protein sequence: CASSFATGPYEQYF.

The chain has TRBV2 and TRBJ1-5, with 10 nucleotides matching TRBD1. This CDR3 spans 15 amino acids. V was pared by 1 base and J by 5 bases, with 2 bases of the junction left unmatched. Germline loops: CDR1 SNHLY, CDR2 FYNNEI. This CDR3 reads CASSEVGTGDQPQHF. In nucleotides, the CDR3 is TGTGCCAGCAGTGAAGTTGGGACAGGGGATCAGCCCCAGCATTTT. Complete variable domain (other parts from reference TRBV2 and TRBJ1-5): EPEVTQTPSHQVTQMGQEVILRCVPISNHLYFYWYRQILGQKVEFLVSFYNNEISEKSEIFDDQFSVERPDGSNFTLKIRSTKLEDSAMYFCASSEVGTGDQPQHFGDGTRLSIL.

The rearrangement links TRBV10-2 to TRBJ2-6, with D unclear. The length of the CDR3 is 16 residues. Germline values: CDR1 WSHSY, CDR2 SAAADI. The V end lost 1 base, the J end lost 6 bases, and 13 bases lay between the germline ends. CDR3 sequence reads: CASSEFEAGLANVLTF. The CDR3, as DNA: TGCGCCAGCAGTGAGTTTGAGGCCGGGTTGGCCAACGTCCTGACTTTC.

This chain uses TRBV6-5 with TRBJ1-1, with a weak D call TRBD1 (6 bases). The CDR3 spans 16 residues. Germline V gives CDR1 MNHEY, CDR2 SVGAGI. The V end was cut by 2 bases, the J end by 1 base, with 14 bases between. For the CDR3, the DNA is TGTGCCAGCAGTTACCAAATGACAGGATCGAACACTGAAGCTTTCTTT. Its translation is CASSYQMTGSNTEAFF.

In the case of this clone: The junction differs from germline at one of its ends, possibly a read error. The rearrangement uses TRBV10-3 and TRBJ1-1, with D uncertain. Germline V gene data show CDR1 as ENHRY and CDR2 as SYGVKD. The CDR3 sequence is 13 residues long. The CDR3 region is CAINEGVYTEAFF. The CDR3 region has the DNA TGTGCCATCAATGAGGGAGTCTACACTGAAGCTTTCTTT.

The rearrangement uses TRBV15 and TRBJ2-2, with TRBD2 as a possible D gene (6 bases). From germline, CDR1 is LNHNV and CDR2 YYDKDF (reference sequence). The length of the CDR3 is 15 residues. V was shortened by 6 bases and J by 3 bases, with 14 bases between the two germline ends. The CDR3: CATREGEGDTGELFF. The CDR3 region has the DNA TGTGCCACCAGGGAGGGTGAAGGGGACACCGGGGAGCTGTTTTTT.

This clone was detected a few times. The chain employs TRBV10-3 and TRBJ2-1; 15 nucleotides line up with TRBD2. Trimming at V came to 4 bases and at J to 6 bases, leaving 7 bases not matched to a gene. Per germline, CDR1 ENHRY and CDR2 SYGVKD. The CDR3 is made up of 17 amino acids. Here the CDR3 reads CAISASGTSGGTNEQFF. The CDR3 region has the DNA TGTGCCATCAGTGCCTCTGGGACTAGCGGGGGGACCAATGAGCAGTTCTTC.

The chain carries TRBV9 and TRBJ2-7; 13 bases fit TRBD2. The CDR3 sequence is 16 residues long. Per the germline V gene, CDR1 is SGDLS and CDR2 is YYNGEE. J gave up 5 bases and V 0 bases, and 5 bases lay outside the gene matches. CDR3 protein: CASSVGGLAGVHEQYF. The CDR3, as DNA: TGTGCCAGCAGCGTAGGCGGACTAGCGGGAGTCCACGAGCAGTACTTC.

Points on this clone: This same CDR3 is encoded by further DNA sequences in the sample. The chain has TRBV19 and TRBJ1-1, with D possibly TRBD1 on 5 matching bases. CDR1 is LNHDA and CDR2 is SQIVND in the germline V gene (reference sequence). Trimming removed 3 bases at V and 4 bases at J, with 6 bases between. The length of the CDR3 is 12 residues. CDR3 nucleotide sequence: TGTGCCAGTAGTATGGGGGGCACTGAAGCTTTCTTT. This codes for CASSMGGTEAFF. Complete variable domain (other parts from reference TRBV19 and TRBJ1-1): DGGITQSPKYLFRKEGQNVTLSCEQNLNHDAMYWYRQDPGQGLRLIYYSQIVNDFQKGDIAEGYSVSREKKESFPLTVTSAQKNPTAFYLCASSMGGTEAFFGQGTRLTVV.

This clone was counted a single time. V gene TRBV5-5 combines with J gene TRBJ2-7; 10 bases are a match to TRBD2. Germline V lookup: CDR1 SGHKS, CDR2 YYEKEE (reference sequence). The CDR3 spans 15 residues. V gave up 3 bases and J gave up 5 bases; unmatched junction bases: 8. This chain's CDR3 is CASSYAASGSHEQYF. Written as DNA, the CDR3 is TGTGCCAGCAGCTATGCGGCTAGCGGGAGCCACGAGCAGTACTTC.

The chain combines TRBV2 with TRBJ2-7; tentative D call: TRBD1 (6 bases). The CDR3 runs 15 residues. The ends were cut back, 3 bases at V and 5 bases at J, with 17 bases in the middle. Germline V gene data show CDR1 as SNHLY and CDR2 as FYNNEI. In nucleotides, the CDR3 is TGTGCCAGCAGTGAGTGGGGGCTAGCCGGGGACGAGCAGTACTTC. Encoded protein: CASSEWGLAGDEQYF.

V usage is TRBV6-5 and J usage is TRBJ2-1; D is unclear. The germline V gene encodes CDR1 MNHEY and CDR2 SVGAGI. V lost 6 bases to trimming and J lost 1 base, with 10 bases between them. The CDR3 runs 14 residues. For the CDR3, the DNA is TGTGCCAGCAGGGAGCGAGATTCCTACAATGAGCAGTTCTTC. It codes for CASRERDSYNEQFF.

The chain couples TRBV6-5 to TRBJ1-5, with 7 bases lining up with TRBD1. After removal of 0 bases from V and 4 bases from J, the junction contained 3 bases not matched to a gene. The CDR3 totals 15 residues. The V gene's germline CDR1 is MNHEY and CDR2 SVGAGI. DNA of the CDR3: TGTGCCAGCAGTTACTCGGGACAGCAGAATCAGCCCCAGCATTTT. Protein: CASSYSGQQNQPQHF.

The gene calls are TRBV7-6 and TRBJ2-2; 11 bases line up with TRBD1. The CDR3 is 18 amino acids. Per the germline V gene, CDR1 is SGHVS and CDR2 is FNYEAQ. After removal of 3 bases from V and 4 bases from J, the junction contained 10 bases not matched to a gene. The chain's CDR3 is CASSFRTGGAVGTGELFF. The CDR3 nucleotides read TGTGCCAGCAGCTTTAGGACAGGGGGCGCGGTGGGCACCGGGGAGCTGTTTTTT.